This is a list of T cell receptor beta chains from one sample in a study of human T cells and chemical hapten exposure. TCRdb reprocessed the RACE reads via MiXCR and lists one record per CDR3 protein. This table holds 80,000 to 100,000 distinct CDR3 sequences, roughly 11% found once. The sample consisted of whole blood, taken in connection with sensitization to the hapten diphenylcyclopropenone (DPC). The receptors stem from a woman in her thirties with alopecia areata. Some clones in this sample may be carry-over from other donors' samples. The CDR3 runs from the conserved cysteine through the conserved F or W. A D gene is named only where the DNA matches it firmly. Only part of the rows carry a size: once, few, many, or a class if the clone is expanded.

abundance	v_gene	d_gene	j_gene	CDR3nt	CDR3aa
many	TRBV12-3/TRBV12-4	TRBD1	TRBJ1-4	TGTGCCAGCAGCTATCAAAAGGGGGCAGAACTGTTTTTT	CASSYQKGAELFF
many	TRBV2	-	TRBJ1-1	TGTGCCAGCAGTCAGGGGCCGCTCGGGGACACTGAAGCTTTCTTT	CASSQGPLGDTEAFF
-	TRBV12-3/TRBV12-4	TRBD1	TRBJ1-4	TGTGCCAGCAGTTTGGTGACAGGGATCGGTGAAAAACTGTTTTTT	CASSLVTGIGEKLFF
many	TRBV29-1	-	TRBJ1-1	TGCAGCGTTGTTCTTATGGATCTGGCCACTGAAGCTTTCTTT	CSVVLMDLATEAFF
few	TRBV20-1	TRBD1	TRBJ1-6	TGCAGTGCTAGAGAGGGACAGGGGAACTCACCCCTCCACTTT	CSAREGQGNSPLHF
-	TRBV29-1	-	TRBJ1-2	TGCAGCGTTGATTCCCCGCCAGTCAACTATGGCTACACCTTC	CSVDSPPVNYGYTF
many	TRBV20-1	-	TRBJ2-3	TGCAGTGCTAAAGTACATTTTCAGAGAGATACGCAGTATTTT	CSAKVHFQRDTQYF
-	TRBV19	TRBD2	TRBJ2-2	TGTGCCAGTAGTACCGAGCGGGGGCCCACCGGGGAGCTGTTTTTT	CASSTERGPTGELFF
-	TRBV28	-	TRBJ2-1	TGTGCCAGCAGCCGTTATTATGAGGGAGAGCAGTTCTTC	CASSRYYEGEQFF
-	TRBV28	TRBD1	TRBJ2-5	TGTGCCATCACAGGGGGGAGGACCCAGTACTTC	CAITGGRTQYF
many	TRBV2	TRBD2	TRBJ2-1	TGTGCCAGCAGTGACCTAGCGGGAGTAAGGAATGAGCAGTTCTTC	CASSDLAGVRNEQFF
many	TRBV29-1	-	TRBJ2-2	TGCAGCGGCGGGGCCAAGAACACCGGGGAGCTGTTTTTT	CSGGAKNTGELFF
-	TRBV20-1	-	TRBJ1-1	TGCAGTGGGGTCCGGGGGGCTGAAGCTTTCTTT	CSGVRGAEAFF
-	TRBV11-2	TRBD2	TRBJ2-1	TGTGCCAGCAGGCTTCCCGGGGTAGCGGGGTACAATGAGCAGTTCTTC	CASRLPGVAGYNEQFF
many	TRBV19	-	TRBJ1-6	TGTGCCAGTAACCCGGGGGCAGGCTCAAGCTCCTATAATTCACCCCTCCACTTT	CASNPGAGSSSYNSPLHF
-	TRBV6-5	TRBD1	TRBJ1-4	TGTGCCAGCAGATCCGGGACAGGGCGATCTAATGAAAAACTGTTTTTT	CASRSGTGRSNEKLFF
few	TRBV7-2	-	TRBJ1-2	TGTGCCAGCAGCCAAACACCAACAGGGCCGCGCGGCTACACCTTC	CASSQTPTGPRGYTF
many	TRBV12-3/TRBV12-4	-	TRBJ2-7	TGTGCCAGCAGTCGAGACCAGGGTTCGCAGTACTTC	CASSRDQGSQYF
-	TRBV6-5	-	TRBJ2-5	TGTGCCAGCAGTTACCAGGGGAACCAAGAGACCCAGTACTTC	CASSYQGNQETQYF
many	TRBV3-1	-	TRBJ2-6	TGTGCCAGCAGCCTGACATTGTACTCTGGGGCCAACGTCCTGACTTTC	CASSLTLYSGANVLTF
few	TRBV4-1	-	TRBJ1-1	TGCGCCAGCACTCAACGGGAGAACACTGAAGCTTTCTTT	CASTQRENTEAFF
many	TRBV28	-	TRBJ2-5	TGTGCCAGCAGTTTAATCGCGGAGACCCAGTACTTC	CASSLIAETQYF
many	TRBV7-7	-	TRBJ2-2	TGTGCCAGCAGCCTCGGCCCAGTAGACTCCGGGGAGCTGTTTTTT	CASSLGPVDSGELFF
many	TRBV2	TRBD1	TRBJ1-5	TGTGCCAGCAGATCTGGACAGGGCGTGAATCAGCCCCAGCATTTT	CASRSGQGVNQPQHF
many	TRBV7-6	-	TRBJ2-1	TGTGCCAGCAGCCCAGGACTCGCACGCATGTATGAGCAGTTCTTC	CASSPGLARMYEQFF
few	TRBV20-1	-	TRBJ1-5	TGCAGTGCTAGAGATTCAGAGAGCCAGCCCCAGCATTTT	CSARDSESQPQHF
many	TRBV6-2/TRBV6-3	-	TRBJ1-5	TGTGCCAGCAGGAGGGGCCAGGAGGTGAGTCAGCCCCAGCATTTT	CASRRGQEVSQPQHF
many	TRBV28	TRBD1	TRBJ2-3	TGTGCCAGCAGACGACAGGGGTTAGATACGCAGTATTTT	CASRRQGLDTQYF
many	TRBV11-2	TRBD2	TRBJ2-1	TGTGCCAGCAGCTTCCCCTCTAGTGGGGTAGCGGGCCTAAGCTCCTACAATGAGCAGTTCTTC	CASSFPSSGVAGLSSYNEQFF
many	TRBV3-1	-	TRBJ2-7	TGTGCCAGCAGCCGGGAGGACGGGACGAACGAGCAGTACTTC	CASSREDGTNEQYF
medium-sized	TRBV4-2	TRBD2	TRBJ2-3	TGTGCCAGCAGCCAAGATCAAGCGGGGGGCGCAGATACGCAGTATTTT	CASSQDQAGGADTQYF
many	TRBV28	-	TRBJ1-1	TGTGCCAGCAGTTCTGGAGCTATTATCACTGAAGCTTTCTTT	CASSSGAIITEAFF
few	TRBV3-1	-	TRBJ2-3	TGTGCCAGCAGCCTCCTAGAATCCGATACGCAGTATTTT	CASSLLESDTQYF
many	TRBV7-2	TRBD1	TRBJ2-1	TGTGCCAGCAGCCCAACTGTGGACAGGGGCAATGAGCAGTTCTTC	CASSPTVDRGNEQFF
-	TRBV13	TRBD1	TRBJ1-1	TGTGCCAGCAGCTTAGCCCCACGGACAGGGAGGATGAACACTGAAGCTTTCTTT	CASSLAPRTGRMNTEAFF
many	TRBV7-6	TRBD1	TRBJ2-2	TGTGCCAGCAGCTTGGGACAGGGGAGCACCGGGGAGCTGTTTTTT	CASSLGQGSTGELFF
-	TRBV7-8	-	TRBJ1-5	TGTGCCAGCAGCTTCGCCGCGGGGGATAGCAATCAGCCCCAGCATTTT	CASSFAAGDSNQPQHF
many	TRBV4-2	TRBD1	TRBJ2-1	TGTGCCAGCAGCCAAGCGATCTTAGGACAGGGAGTAAATGAGCAGTTCTTC	CASSQAILGQGVNEQFF
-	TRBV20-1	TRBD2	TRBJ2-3	TGCAGTGCTTTTAGCGGGAGCCTCACAGATACGCAGTATTTT	CSAFSGSLTDTQYF
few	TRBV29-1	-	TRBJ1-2	TGCAGCGTTGAAAGGGCAGGGTGGGGCTACACCTTC	CSVERAGWGYTF
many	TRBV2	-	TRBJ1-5	TGTGCCAGCAGTGAAGGTGTGGCCGGATCGAGGGGCAATCAGCCCCAGCATTTT	CASSEGVAGSRGNQPQHF
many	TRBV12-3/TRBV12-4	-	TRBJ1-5	TGTGCCAGCAGTTCTGGGGGGGGAAATCAGCCCCAGCATTTT	CASSSGGGNQPQHF
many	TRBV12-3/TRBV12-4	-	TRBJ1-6	TGTGCCAGCACCCCGGAGCGAGTAGGGGGTTCACCCCTCCACTTT	CASTPERVGGSPLHF
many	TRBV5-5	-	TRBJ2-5	TGTGCCAGCAGCTTGACCCACCACCAAGAGACCCAGTACTTC	CASSLTHHQETQYF
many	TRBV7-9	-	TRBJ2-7	TGTGCCAGCAGCACGAAAGGCGAGCAGTACTTC	CASSTKGEQYF
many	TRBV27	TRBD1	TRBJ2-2	TGTGCCAGCAGTTTCCCAGGGGGCGGCACCGGGGAGCTGTTTTTT	CASSFPGGGTGELFF
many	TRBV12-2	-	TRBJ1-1	TGTGCAAGTCTCGAAACAGGGGAGGATTTCTTT	CASLETGEDFF
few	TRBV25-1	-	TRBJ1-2	TGTGCCAGCACCGGGACGGCTAACTATGGCTACACCTTC	CASTGTANYGYTF
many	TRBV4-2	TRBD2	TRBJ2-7	TGTGCCAGCAGCCAAGAGTCAGCGGGAAGCTACGAGCAGTACTTC	CASSQESAGSYEQYF
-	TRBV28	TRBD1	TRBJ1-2	TGTGCCACCGCCACAGGGGGAGGGGGCTACACCTTC	CATATGGGGYTF
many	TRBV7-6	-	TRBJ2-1	TGTGCCAGCAGCTTAGGTCATCTCAACCGGGATGAGCAGTTCTTC	CASSLGHLNRDEQFF
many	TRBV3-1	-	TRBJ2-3	TGTGCCAGCAGCCAGATCAGGAGTGGCACAGATACGCAGTATTTT	CASSQIRSGTDTQYF
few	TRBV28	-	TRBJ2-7	TGTGCCAGTGCGGGGCAGGCCAGGGAGCAGTACTTC	CASAGQAREQYF
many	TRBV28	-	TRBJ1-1	TGTGCCAGCATTTCAGGGGCTCGGACTGAAGCTTTCTTT	CASISGARTEAFF